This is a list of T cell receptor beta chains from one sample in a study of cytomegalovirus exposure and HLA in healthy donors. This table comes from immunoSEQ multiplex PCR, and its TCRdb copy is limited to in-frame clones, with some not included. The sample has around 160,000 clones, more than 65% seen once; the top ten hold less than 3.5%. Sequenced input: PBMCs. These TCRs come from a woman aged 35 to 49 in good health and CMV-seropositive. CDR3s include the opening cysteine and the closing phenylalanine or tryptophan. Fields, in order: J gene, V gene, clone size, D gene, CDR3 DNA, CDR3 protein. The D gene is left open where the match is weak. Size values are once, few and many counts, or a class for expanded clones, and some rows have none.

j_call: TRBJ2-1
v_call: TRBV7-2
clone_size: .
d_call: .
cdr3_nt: TGTGCCAGCAGCCCTCGTGGAGGGCCCGTGGAGCAGTTCTTC
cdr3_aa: CASSPRGGPVEQFF

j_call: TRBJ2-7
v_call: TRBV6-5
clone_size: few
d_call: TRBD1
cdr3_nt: TGTGCCGTACAACGACAGGGGGCGGCCGAGCAGTACTTC
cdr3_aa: CAVQRQGAAEQYF

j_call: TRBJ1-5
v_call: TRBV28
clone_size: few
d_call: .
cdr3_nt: TGTGCCAGCAGCTTCAATCAGCCCCAGCATTTT
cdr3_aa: CASSFNQPQHF

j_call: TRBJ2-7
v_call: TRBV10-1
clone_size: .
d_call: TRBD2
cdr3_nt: TGCGCCAGCAGAGCCGGGACTAGCGGGTCCGACGAGCAGTACTTC
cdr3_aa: CASRAGTSGSDEQYF

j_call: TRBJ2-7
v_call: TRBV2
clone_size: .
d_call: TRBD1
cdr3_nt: TGTGCCAGCAGTAGGGACAGGTTTACCTACGAGCAGTACTTC
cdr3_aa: CASSRDRFTYEQYF

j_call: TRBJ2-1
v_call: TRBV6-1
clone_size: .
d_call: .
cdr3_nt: TGTGCCAGCAGTGAAGGCACTTATGAGCAGTTCTTC
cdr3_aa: CASSEGTYEQFF

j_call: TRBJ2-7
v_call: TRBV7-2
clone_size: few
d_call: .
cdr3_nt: TGTGCCAGCAGCTTAGAGGGAGAAGACGAGCAGTACTTC
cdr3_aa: CASSLEGEDEQYF

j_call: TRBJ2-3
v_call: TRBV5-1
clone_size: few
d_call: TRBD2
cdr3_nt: TGCGCCAGCAGCTTGGTGCTAGCGGGGCCAAGCACAGATACGCAGTATTTT
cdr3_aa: CASSLVLAGPSTDTQYF

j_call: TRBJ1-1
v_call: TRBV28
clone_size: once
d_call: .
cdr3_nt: TGTGCCAGCAGGACGGGGAACACTGAAGCTTTCTTT
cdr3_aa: CASRTGNTEAFF

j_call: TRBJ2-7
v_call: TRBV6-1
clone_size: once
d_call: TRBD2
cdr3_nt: TGTGCCAGCAACCCGGGACTAGCGGGAGTTTACGAGCAGTACTTC
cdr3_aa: CASNPGLAGVYEQYF

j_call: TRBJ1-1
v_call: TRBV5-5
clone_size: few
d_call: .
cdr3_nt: TGTGCCAGCAGCTTACTCTCAGAAGCTTTCTTT
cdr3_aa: CASSLLSEAFF

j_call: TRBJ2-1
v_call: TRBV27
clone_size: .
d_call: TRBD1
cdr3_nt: TGTGCCAGCAGTGGGACAGGGGACACCTACAATGAGCAGTTCTTC
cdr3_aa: CASSGTGDTYNEQFF

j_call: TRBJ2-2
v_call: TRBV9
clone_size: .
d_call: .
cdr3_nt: TGTGCCAGCAGCGTAGGACTGAACACCGGGGAGCTGTTTTTT
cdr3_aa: CASSVGLNTGELFF

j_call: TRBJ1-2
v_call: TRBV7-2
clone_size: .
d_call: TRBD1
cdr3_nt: TGTGCCAGCAGCCCGGACAGGAACTATGGCTACACCTTC
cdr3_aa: CASSPDRNYGYTF

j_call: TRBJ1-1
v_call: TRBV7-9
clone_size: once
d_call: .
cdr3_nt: TGTGCCAGCAGCTTAGACAAGGGGAGGGTGAGGACTGAAGCTTTCTTT
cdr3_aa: CASSLDKGRVRTEAFF

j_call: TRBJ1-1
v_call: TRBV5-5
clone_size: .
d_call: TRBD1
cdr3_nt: TGTGCCAGCACCCCGGGACAGGGCGAAGCTTTCTTT
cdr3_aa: CASTPGQGEAFF

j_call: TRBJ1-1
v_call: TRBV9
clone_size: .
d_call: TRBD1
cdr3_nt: TGTGCCAGCAGCGCCACAGGGGGCTACACTGAAGCTTTCTTT
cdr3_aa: CASSATGGYTEAFF

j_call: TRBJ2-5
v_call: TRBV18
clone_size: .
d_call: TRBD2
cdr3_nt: TGTGCCAGCTCACCACCTAGCGGGTCACAAGAGACCCAGTACTTC
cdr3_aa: CASSPPSGSQETQYF

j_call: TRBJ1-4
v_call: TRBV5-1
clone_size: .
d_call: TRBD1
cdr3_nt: TGCGCCAGCAGCTCCGGACAGGGCCTTAATGAAAAACTGTTTTTT
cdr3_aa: CASSSGQGLNEKLFF

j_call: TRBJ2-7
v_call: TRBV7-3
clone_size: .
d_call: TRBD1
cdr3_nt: TGTGCCAGCATCTCCCTGGGGGACAGGCCCTACGAGCAGTACTTC
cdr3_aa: CASISLGDRPYEQYF

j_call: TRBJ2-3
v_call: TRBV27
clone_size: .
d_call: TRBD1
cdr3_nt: TGTGCCAGCAGCTTTAGCAGGGGGACAGATACGCAGTATTTT
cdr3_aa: CASSFSRGTDTQYF

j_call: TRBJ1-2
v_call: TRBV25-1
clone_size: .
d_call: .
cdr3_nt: TGTGCCAGCAGTGAATATGCGAGCGTTGGCTATGGCTACACCTTC
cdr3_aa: CASSEYASVGYGYTF

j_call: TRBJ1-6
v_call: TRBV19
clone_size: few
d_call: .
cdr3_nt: TGTGCCAGTAGTATTGAAGAGTTACGTCCCCTCCACTTT
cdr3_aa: CASSIEELRPLHF

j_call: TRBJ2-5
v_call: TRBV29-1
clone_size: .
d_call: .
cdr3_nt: TGCAGCGCAAAACTAGTTTATGAGACCCAGTACTTC
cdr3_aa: CSAKLVYETQYF

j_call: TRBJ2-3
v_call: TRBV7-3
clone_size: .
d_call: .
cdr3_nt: TGTGCCAGCAGCCCCCAGGGGTATGCGCAGTATTTT
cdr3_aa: CASSPQGYAQYF

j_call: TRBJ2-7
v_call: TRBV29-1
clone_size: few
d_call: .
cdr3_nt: TGCAGCGTTGGGGAGGAGGGGTACGAGCAGTACTTC
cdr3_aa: CSVGEEGYEQYF

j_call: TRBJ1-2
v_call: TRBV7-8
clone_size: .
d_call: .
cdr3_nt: TGTGCCAGCAGCTCCCGGTGGGGGGAGGCTTATGGCTACACCTTC
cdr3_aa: CASSSRWGEAYGYTF

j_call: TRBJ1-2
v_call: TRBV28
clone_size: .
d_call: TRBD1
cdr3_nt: TGTGCCAGCAGTCTTACAGGGGGGAACTATGGCTACACCTTC
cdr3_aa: CASSLTGGNYGYTF

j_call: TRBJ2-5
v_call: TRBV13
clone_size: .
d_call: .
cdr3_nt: TGTGCCACCAATCTTCGAGTACTCCAAGAGACCCAGTACTTC
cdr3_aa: CATNLRVLQETQYF

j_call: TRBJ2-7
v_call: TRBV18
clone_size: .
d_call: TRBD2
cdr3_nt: TGTGCCAGCTCACGTTCCGGACTAGCGGGACCCTACGAGCAGTACTTC
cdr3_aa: CASSRSGLAGPYEQYF

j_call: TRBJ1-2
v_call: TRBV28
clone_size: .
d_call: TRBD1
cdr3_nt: TGTGCCAGCAGCCTCGACAGGGGGAGAGCTAACTATGGCTACACCTTC
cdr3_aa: CASSLDRGRANYGYTF

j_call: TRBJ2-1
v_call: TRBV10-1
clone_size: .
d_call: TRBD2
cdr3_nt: TGCGCCAGCAGGCCGATAGCGGGAGGGTACAATGAGCAGTTCTTC
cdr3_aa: CASRPIAGGYNEQFF

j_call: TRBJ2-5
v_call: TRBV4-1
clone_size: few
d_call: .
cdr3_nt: TGCGCCAGCAGCCAAGGTCCAGGGCCACAAGAGACCCAGTACTTC
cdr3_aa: CASSQGPGPQETQYF

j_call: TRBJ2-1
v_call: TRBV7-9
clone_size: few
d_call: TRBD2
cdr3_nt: TGTTCCAGCAGCTTAGCGCTGGGGAGGGCCGGCGGGAATGAGCAGTTCTTC
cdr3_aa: CSSSLALGRAGGNEQFF

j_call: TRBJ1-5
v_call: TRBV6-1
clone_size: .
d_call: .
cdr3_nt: TGTGCCAGCAGTCATCCAGGGGGCAATCAGCCCCAGCATTTT
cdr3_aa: CASSHPGGNQPQHF

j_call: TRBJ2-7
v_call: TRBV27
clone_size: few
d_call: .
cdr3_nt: TGTGCCAGCAGTCGATACAGGGCCTCCTACGAGCAGTACTTC
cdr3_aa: CASSRYRASYEQYF

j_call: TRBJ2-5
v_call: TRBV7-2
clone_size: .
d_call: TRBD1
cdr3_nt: TGTGCCAGCAGCCCGGACAGGGGGCGCGAGACCCAGTACTTC
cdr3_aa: CASSPDRGRETQYF

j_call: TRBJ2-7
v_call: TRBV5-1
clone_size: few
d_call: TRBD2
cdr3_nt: TGCGCCAGCAGCTTGAACAGCGGGAGTTTTCAGTACGAGCAGTACTTC
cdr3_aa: CASSLNSGSFQYEQYF

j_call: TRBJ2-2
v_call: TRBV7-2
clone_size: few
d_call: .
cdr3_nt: TGTGCCAGCAGCTTAGCGGGAGGCCCACCCTACACCGGGGAGCTGTTTTTT
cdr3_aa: CASSLAGGPPYTGELFF

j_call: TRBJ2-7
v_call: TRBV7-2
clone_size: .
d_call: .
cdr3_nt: TGTGCCAGCAGCTTACGTGGCGGGACGCCTTGGGAACAGTACTTC
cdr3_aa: CASSLRGGTPWEQYF

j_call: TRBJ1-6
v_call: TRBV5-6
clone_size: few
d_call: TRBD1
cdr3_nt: TGTGCCAGCAACCCGACAGGGGCCCATTCACCCCTCCACTTT
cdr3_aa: CASNPTGAHSPLHF